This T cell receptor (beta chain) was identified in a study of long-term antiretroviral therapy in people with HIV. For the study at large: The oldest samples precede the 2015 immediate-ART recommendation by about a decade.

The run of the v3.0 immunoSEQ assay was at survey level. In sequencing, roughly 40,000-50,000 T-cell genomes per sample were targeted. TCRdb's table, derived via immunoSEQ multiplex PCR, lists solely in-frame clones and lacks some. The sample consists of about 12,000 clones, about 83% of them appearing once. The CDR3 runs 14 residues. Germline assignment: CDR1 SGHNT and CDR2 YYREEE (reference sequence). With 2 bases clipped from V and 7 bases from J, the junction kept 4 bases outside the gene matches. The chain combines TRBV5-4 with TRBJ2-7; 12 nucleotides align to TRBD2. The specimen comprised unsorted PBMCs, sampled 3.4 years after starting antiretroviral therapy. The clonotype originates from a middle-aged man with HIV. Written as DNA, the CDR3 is TGTGCCAGCAGCTTTTCCGGGACTAGCGGGGAGCAGTACTTC. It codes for CASSFSGTSGEQYF.